This T cell receptor (beta chain) was found in a study of cytomegalovirus exposure and HLA in healthy donors. Broader study findings: The classifier reportedly diagnosed cytomegalovirus status with high specificity and sensitivity. The listing of 150 or so TCR beta chains classed them as cytomegalovirus-associated.

Amplification used 60 Vbeta primers and 13 Jbeta primers. This table comes from immunoSEQ multiplex PCR, and its TCRdb copy is limited to in-frame clones, with some not included. The sample lists about 160,000 clones; under 80% were seen once. This clone was observed a few times. Its antigen remains unknown. With 7 bases clipped from V and 3 bases from J, the junction kept 8 bases outside the gene matches. CDR3 size: 13 residues. CDR1 is SQVTM and CDR2 is ANQGSEA in the germline V gene. The receptor was isolated from a young woman in good health and CMV-seronegative. The genes are TRBV29-1 and TRBJ2-7, with 8 nucleotides matching TRBD1. The source material was PBMCs. The DNA for the CDR3 is TGCAGCGCCTTGACAGGGGACCACTACGAGCAGTACTTC. This translates into CSALTGDHYEQYF.